This TCR beta chain was sequenced in a study of OX40 agonist ivuxolimab in advanced cancers. Study in general: At under 85% male, the cohort had a mean age of approximately 64 years, ranging from about 20 to 90.

Trimming took off 3 bases at V and 5 bases at J, with 20 bases between the two ends. Germline lookup yields CDR1 SGHTA and CDR2 FQGNSA. The CDR3 sequence is 16 residues long. Here immunoSEQ multiplex PCR was the method, and the copy in TCRdb shows in-frame clones only, minus some. Of roughly 82,000 clones in the sample, around 78% are singletons; the top ten hold approximately 0.85%. Sequencing was performed on CD4+ or CD8+ T cells sorted from blood, taken in a trial of the OX40 agonist ivuxolimab. V usage is TRBV7-2 and J usage is TRBJ2-7; D remains unclear. The clonotype was recovered from an adult with an advanced solid tumor such as melanoma, head and neck, liver or kidney cancer. The CDR3 DNA reads TGTGCCAGCAGCTTGATGAACCAGGTCCTTGGCCACGAGCAGTACTTC. Its translation: CASSLMNQVLGHEQYF.